These T cell receptor beta chains were read from a single sample in a study of CD8 T cells in Susac syndrome. A single record per CDR3 protein comes from TCRdb applying MiXCR to the immunoSEQ multiplex PCR reads. The sample lists 150,000 to 200,000 distinct CDR3 sequences, approximately 96% occurring once. Sequenced input: CD4+ T cells from PBMCs. These receptors came from a human donor in good health. Each CDR3 is given with its conserved first and last residue. D genes are given only for firm matches. Size is omitted from some rows. Given values are once, few, many or a class for expanded clones.

d_call: .; j_call: TRBJ1-5; clone_size: .; v_call: TRBV27; cdr3_nt: TGTGCCAGCAGCCCCGACCCGTCGTTCAATCAGCCCCAGCATTTT; cdr3_aa: CASSPDPSFNQPQHF
d_call: TRBD2; j_call: TRBJ2-5; clone_size: .; v_call: TRBV28; cdr3_nt: TGTGCCAGCAGTTCCCCCGGGGAGGGGCGGGAGACCCAGTACTTC; cdr3_aa: CASSSPGEGRETQYF
d_call: .; j_call: TRBJ2-7; clone_size: .; v_call: TRBV30; cdr3_nt: TGTGCCTGGAGGGGCCGCCGGGACGCCTCCTACGAGCAGTACTTC; cdr3_aa: CAWRGRRDASYEQYF
d_call: .; j_call: TRBJ1-2; clone_size: .; v_call: TRBV20-1; cdr3_nt: TGCAGTGCGCCCCACCGGGGGTATGGCTACACCTTC; cdr3_aa: CSAPHRGYGYTF
d_call: TRBD1; j_call: TRBJ2-7; clone_size: .; v_call: TRBV5-4; cdr3_nt: TGTGCCAGCAGCCCGGATGGGACAGGGAAATGGGAGCAGTACTTC; cdr3_aa: CASSPDGTGKWEQYF
d_call: TRBD1; j_call: TRBJ2-1; clone_size: once; v_call: TRBV20-1; cdr3_nt: TGCAGTGCTAGAGATACGGGCGGGGACAGGGCCCTAAATGAGCAGTTCTTC; cdr3_aa: CSARDTGGDRALNEQFF
d_call: .; j_call: TRBJ2-5; clone_size: .; v_call: TRBV9; cdr3_nt: TGTGCCAGCAGCGTACTTAGCGGCCCCCAGTACTTC; cdr3_aa: CASSVLSGPQYF
d_call: TRBD2; j_call: TRBJ2-1; clone_size: .; v_call: TRBV9; cdr3_nt: TGTGCCAGCAGCCCATCAGGTGCCAGCGGGGTAAAGAATGAGCAGTTCTTC; cdr3_aa: CASSPSGASGVKNEQFF
d_call: .; j_call: TRBJ2-5; clone_size: .; v_call: TRBV24-1; cdr3_nt: TGTGCCCCCCGGATGGCCCCACAAGAGACCCAGTACTTC; cdr3_aa: CAPRMAPQETQYF
d_call: TRBD1; j_call: TRBJ2-3; clone_size: .; v_call: TRBV20-1; cdr3_nt: TGCAGTGCACCTTCTGAGGGGGCCCCAGATACGCAGTATTTT; cdr3_aa: CSAPSEGAPDTQYF
d_call: .; j_call: TRBJ1-1; clone_size: once; v_call: TRBV29-1; cdr3_nt: TGCAGCGTCTCCTTGGCTGAAGCTTTCTTT; cdr3_aa: CSVSLAEAFF
d_call: TRBD1; j_call: TRBJ1-1; clone_size: .; v_call: TRBV4-1; cdr3_nt: TGCGCCAGCAGCCGAGGACAGGGGGCGGACACTGAAGCTTTCTTT; cdr3_aa: CASSRGQGADTEAFF
d_call: TRBD1; j_call: TRBJ2-7; clone_size: .; v_call: TRBV28; cdr3_nt: TGTGCCAGCAGCTCAACCGGGACAGGGCTCTACGAGCAGTACTTC; cdr3_aa: CASSSTGTGLYEQYF
d_call: TRBD1; j_call: TRBJ2-7; clone_size: .; v_call: TRBV7-8; cdr3_nt: TGTGCCAGCAGCTGGGACAGGGGCAGGTACGAGCAGTACTTC; cdr3_aa: CASSWDRGRYEQYF
d_call: .; j_call: TRBJ1-1; clone_size: .; v_call: TRBV14; cdr3_nt: TGTGCCAGCAGCCAAGATTGGGGGGTCATGAACACTGAAGCTTTCTTT; cdr3_aa: CASSQDWGVMNTEAFF
d_call: TRBD2; j_call: TRBJ2-3; clone_size: .; v_call: TRBV12-3/TRBV12-4; cdr3_nt: TGTGCCAGCCGGGGGGAGGTAGATACGCAGTATTTT; cdr3_aa: CASRGEVDTQYF
d_call: TRBD2; j_call: TRBJ2-5; clone_size: .; v_call: TRBV20-1; cdr3_nt: TGCAGTGCTAGAGACCCCGGGGCGGGGGGTAAAGAGACCCAGTACTTC; cdr3_aa: CSARDPGAGGKETQYF
d_call: TRBD2; j_call: TRBJ2-3; clone_size: .; v_call: TRBV10-3; cdr3_nt: TGTGCCATCAGGGCGGGGGGCGAGGATACGCAGTATTTT; cdr3_aa: CAIRAGGEDTQYF
d_call: TRBD1; j_call: TRBJ2-1; clone_size: .; v_call: TRBV20-1; cdr3_nt: TGCAGTGCCCTACAGGGGGGAGTCTACAATGAGCAGTTCTTC; cdr3_aa: CSALQGGVYNEQFF
d_call: TRBD1; j_call: TRBJ1-6; clone_size: .; v_call: TRBV11-2; cdr3_nt: TGTGCCAGCAGGACAGGGGCGGATAATTCACCCCTCCACTTT; cdr3_aa: CASRTGADNSPLHF
d_call: .; j_call: TRBJ1-3; clone_size: .; v_call: TRBV7-9; cdr3_nt: TGTGCCAGCAGCTTAGCGTCCGGTACGGCCACCATATATTTT; cdr3_aa: CASSLASGTATIYF
d_call: .; j_call: TRBJ1-2; clone_size: .; v_call: TRBV27; cdr3_nt: TGTGCCAGCAGTTTGACCCGTAACTATGGCTACACCTTC; cdr3_aa: CASSLTRNYGYTF
d_call: .; j_call: TRBJ2-3; clone_size: once; v_call: TRBV7-8; cdr3_nt: TGTGCCAGCAGCTTAGGCCCCTGGAGCACAGATACGCAGTATTTT; cdr3_aa: CASSLGPWSTDTQYF
d_call: .; j_call: TRBJ2-5; clone_size: .; v_call: TRBV9; cdr3_nt: TGTGCCAGCAGCGTAGGGTCCTTGGCCGGGGAGACCCAGTACTTC; cdr3_aa: CASSVGSLAGETQYF
d_call: .; j_call: TRBJ2-5; clone_size: .; v_call: TRBV5-4; cdr3_nt: TGTGCCAGCAGCGGGGGGGCAAGTGCGACCCAGTACTTC; cdr3_aa: CASSGGASATQYF
d_call: TRBD1; j_call: TRBJ1-2; clone_size: .; v_call: TRBV29-1; cdr3_nt: TGCAGCGTTGAATGGGGGACAGGGGTTGGCTACACCTTC; cdr3_aa: CSVEWGTGVGYTF
d_call: .; j_call: TRBJ2-5; clone_size: once; v_call: TRBV10-3; cdr3_nt: TGTGCCACCGCTAGGAAAGATAGGGAGACCCAGTACTTC; cdr3_aa: CATARKDRETQYF
d_call: .; j_call: TRBJ1-4; clone_size: .; v_call: TRBV7-2; cdr3_nt: TGTGCCAGCAGCCAAGGTTCGGCTAATGAAAAACTGTTTTTT; cdr3_aa: CASSQGSANEKLFF
d_call: .; j_call: TRBJ1-6; clone_size: .; v_call: TRBV20-1; cdr3_nt: TGCAGTGCTAGGGTGGGCAGTGGAAATTCACCCCTCCACTTT; cdr3_aa: CSARVGSGNSPLHF
d_call: .; j_call: TRBJ2-3; clone_size: .; v_call: TRBV7-8; cdr3_nt: TGTGCCAGCACCCTCACCTACGGGGGCGCCCCCACAGATACGCAGTATTTT; cdr3_aa: CASTLTYGGAPTDTQYF
d_call: TRBD1; j_call: TRBJ2-3; clone_size: .; v_call: TRBV7-2; cdr3_nt: TGTGCCAGCAGCCCACAGGGGATTGAGGGAGATACGCAGTATTTT; cdr3_aa: CASSPQGIEGDTQYF
d_call: .; j_call: TRBJ1-5; clone_size: .; v_call: TRBV11-2; cdr3_nt: TGTGCCAGCAGCTTAGTGAACGGGGGTAGGGATCAGCCCCAGCATTTT; cdr3_aa: CASSLVNGGRDQPQHF
d_call: .; j_call: TRBJ2-7; clone_size: .; v_call: TRBV20-1; cdr3_nt: TGCAGTGCTAGAGATAGTGAGGCGGTACAAGAGCAGTACTTC; cdr3_aa: CSARDSEAVQEQYF
d_call: TRBD1; j_call: TRBJ2-7; clone_size: .; v_call: TRBV20-1; cdr3_nt: TGCAGTGCTAGTGGGACAGCTTACTACGAGCAGTACTTC; cdr3_aa: CSASGTAYYEQYF
d_call: .; j_call: TRBJ1-2; clone_size: .; v_call: TRBV6-4; cdr3_nt: TGTGCCAGCGGGCAGGGTTACCTCTATGGCTACACCTTC; cdr3_aa: CASGQGYLYGYTF
d_call: .; j_call: TRBJ2-1; clone_size: once; v_call: TRBV18; cdr3_nt: TGTGCCAGCTCGGCCACGGAGGGGAATGAGCAGTTCTTC; cdr3_aa: CASSATEGNEQFF
d_call: .; j_call: TRBJ1-6; clone_size: .; v_call: TRBV6-2/TRBV6-3; cdr3_nt: TGTGCCAGCAGTTACAGGGGATCGGCCCCCTCTTCACCCCTCCACTTT; cdr3_aa: CASSYRGSAPSSPLHF
d_call: TRBD1; j_call: TRBJ2-5; clone_size: .; v_call: TRBV6-1; cdr3_nt: TGTGCCAGCAGTGGATCAGGGGGAGAGACCCAGTACTTC; cdr3_aa: CASSGSGGETQYF
d_call: TRBD1; j_call: TRBJ1-6; clone_size: .; v_call: TRBV7-9; cdr3_nt: TGTGCCAGCAGCTCGGAGGGACAGTCAGGCTCACCCCTCCACTTT; cdr3_aa: CASSSEGQSGSPLHF
d_call: .; j_call: TRBJ2-1; clone_size: .; v_call: TRBV7-9; cdr3_nt: TGTGCCAGCAGCCCCCCGACAGGCCCCCGCTCCTACAATGAGCAGTTCTTC; cdr3_aa: CASSPPTGPRSYNEQFF
d_call: .; j_call: TRBJ1-2; clone_size: .; v_call: TRBV5-1; cdr3_nt: TGCGCCAGCAGCTTGGGACCCGGCGGGGGCTACACCTTC; cdr3_aa: CASSLGPGGGYTF
d_call: TRBD1; j_call: TRBJ2-7; clone_size: .; v_call: TRBV5-4; cdr3_nt: TGTGCCAGCAGCTTGGCCAAGACAGGGGGCGGGTACGAGCAGTACTTC; cdr3_aa: CASSLAKTGGGYEQYF
d_call: TRBD2; j_call: TRBJ2-3; clone_size: .; v_call: TRBV7-9; cdr3_nt: TGTGCCAGCGGGCTAGCGGGGGGCACAGATACGCAGTATTTT; cdr3_aa: CASGLAGGTDTQYF
d_call: .; j_call: TRBJ1-2; clone_size: .; v_call: TRBV2; cdr3_nt: TGTGCCAGCAGTCCTAGGGTGTATGGCTACACCTTC; cdr3_aa: CASSPRVYGYTF
d_call: TRBD2; j_call: TRBJ2-5; clone_size: .; v_call: TRBV5-1; cdr3_nt: TGCGCCAGCAGCCCCGGACTAGCGGGGGCCTACCAAGAGACCCAGTACTTC; cdr3_aa: CASSPGLAGAYQETQYF
d_call: .; j_call: TRBJ1-6; clone_size: .; v_call: TRBV11-2; cdr3_nt: TGTGCCAGCAGCTTAGCACGGGATTCACCCCTCCACTTT; cdr3_aa: CASSLARDSPLHF
d_call: .; j_call: TRBJ1-5; clone_size: .; v_call: TRBV30; cdr3_nt: TGTGCCTGGGACAGGACGGGCAATCAGCCCCAGCATTTT; cdr3_aa: CAWDRTGNQPQHF
d_call: .; j_call: TRBJ2-7; clone_size: .; v_call: TRBV18; cdr3_nt: TGTGCCAGCTCACCACCTCCCCGGGACGAGCAGTACTTC; cdr3_aa: CASSPPPRDEQYF
d_call: TRBD1; j_call: TRBJ1-1; clone_size: once; v_call: TRBV20-1; cdr3_nt: TGCAGTGCTAATAGCGGACAGGGAGGCACTGAAGCTTTCTTT; cdr3_aa: CSANSGQGGTEAFF
d_call: .; j_call: TRBJ1-5; clone_size: once; v_call: TRBV12-3/TRBV12-4; cdr3_nt: TGTGCCAGCAGCTCCCGGGACCGCCCTGCGCCCCAGCATTTT; cdr3_aa: CASSSRDRPAPQHF
d_call: TRBD1; j_call: TRBJ1-4; clone_size: .; v_call: TRBV5-5; cdr3_nt: TGTGCCAGCAGCTTGGGGACAGGGTCGGATGAAAAACTGTTTTTT; cdr3_aa: CASSLGTGSDEKLFF
d_call: TRBD2; j_call: TRBJ2-3; clone_size: once; v_call: TRBV11-1; cdr3_nt: TGTGCCAGCGGACAGCGGGGGAGCACAGATACGCAGTATTTT; cdr3_aa: CASGQRGSTDTQYF
d_call: .; j_call: TRBJ1-2; clone_size: .; v_call: TRBV7-2; cdr3_nt: TGTGCCAGCAGCTTGAGGGAGGGTGGCTACACCTTC; cdr3_aa: CASSLREGGYTF
d_call: .; j_call: TRBJ2-1; clone_size: .; v_call: TRBV29-1; cdr3_nt: TGCAGCGTAATAGTTGGGGGACGCTACAATGAGCAGTTCTTC; cdr3_aa: CSVIVGGRYNEQFF
d_call: TRBD1; j_call: TRBJ1-1; clone_size: once; v_call: TRBV19; cdr3_nt: TGTGCCAGTAGTGACAGGGGTTTCACTGAAGCTTTCTTT; cdr3_aa: CASSDRGFTEAFF
d_call: .; j_call: TRBJ2-7; clone_size: .; v_call: TRBV11-2; cdr3_nt: TGTGCCAGCAGCTCCACCAGGGAGTCCTACGAGCAGTACTTC; cdr3_aa: CASSSTRESYEQYF
d_call: .; j_call: TRBJ1-6; clone_size: once; v_call: TRBV30; cdr3_nt: TGTGCCTGGAGTGTACCGGCAGGAGGCAATTCACCCCTCCACTTT; cdr3_aa: CAWSVPAGGNSPLHF